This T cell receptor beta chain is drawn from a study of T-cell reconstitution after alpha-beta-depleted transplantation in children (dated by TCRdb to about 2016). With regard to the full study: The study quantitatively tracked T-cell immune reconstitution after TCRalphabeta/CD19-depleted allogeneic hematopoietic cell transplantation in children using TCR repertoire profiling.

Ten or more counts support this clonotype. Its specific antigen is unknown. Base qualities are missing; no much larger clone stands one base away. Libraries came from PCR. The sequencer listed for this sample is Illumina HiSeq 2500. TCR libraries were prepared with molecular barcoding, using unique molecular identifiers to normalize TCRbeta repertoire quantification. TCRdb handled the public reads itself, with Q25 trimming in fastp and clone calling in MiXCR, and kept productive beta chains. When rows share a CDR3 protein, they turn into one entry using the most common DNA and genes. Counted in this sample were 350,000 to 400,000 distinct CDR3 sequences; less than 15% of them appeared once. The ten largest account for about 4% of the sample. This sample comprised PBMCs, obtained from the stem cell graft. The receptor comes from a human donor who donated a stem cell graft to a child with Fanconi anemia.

The nucleotide sequence reads as follows: TGTGCCAGCAGTTTGGCCGTGAACACTGAAGCTTTCTTT. It specifies CASSLAVNTEAFF. This sequence uses TRBV12-3 or TRBV12-4 and TRBJ1-1; the D gene is unclear. The CDR3 measures 13 amino acids from cysteine to phenylalanine. Only the CDR3 portion is preserved as DNA: 39 bases, with reading frame beginning at the first base. The V and J ends are trimmed by 3 bases and 0 bases, leaving 5 bases between them.